The subject of this entry is one T cell receptor beta chain. Its antigen is unidentified. The data originate from a study of shared clonotypes between healthy human individuals. Study summary: Used for every donor were three CD4 naive, three CD4 memory, two CD8 naive and one CD8 memory plate.

Broader study findings: Clonotype sharing across four donors was observed for around 5% of naive CD4 clonotypes. Depth of sequencing was expected to influence donor clonotype sharing.

Trimming cost V 0 bases and J 7 bases, with 10 bases left between them. Germline lookup yields CDR1 KGHSH and CDR2 LQKENI. The length of the CDR3 is 13 residues. Replicate PCRs run on sorted subsets employed around 200 ng DNA, 30,000 to 35,000 T cell genomes. Here immunoSEQ multiplex PCR was the method, and the copy in TCRdb shows in-frame clones only, minus some. The repertoire consists of a few hundred thousand clones, with almost 97% occurring once and the leading ten covering 0.055% to 0.07%. The chain links TRBV18 to TRBJ2-7, with no clear D. Sequenced: naive CD4+ T cells sorted from blood. Sample subset: CD45RA+ positively selected. This TCR came from a woman aged 25 to 39 in good health. CDR3 nucleotide sequence: TGTGCCAGCTCACCACCGGAGCCTCGGGAGCAGTACTTC. Translation: CASSPPEPREQYF.